The clone carrying this T cell receptor beta chain was counted only a few times. Its cognate antigen is unknown. The sample originates from a study of T-cell memory formation after mild COVID-19. General study findings and limits: CD4+ contracting clones were found mainly in CM and EM, and CD8+ ones in EMRA.

V lost 0 bases to trimming and J lost 3 bases, with 7 bases between them. The germline V gene encodes CDR1 SGHRS and CDR2 YFSETQ. The CDR3 extends over 14 amino acids. TCRdb itself ran the 5' RACE reads through MiXCR, one entry per CDR3 protein. Of around 370,000 distinct CDR3 sequences in the sample, 20% to 25% were seen once. This TCR derives from an adult woman who had mild COVID-19 (a few samples of this study predate the infection). Cell type and time point are not known. The specimen was PBMCs or a T cell subset sorted from them (not recorded which). The gene calls are TRBV5-1 and TRBJ1-5; D gene ambiguous. The CDR3 sequence: CASSLVGLNQPQHF. The CDR3 nucleotides read TGCGCCAGCAGCTTGGTAGGTCTCAATCAGCCCCAGCATTTT.